The 23 T cell receptor beta chains reported below all come from one sample, sequenced in a study of T cells after yellow fever vaccination. TCRdb passed the 5' RACE reads through MiXCR, listing each CDR3 protein once. Among under 550,000 distinct CDR3 sequences, 21% were seen once, and the ten largest hold approximately 15%. Sequencing was performed on PBMCs, taken approximately 20 days after the first yellow fever vaccination. All receptors derive from a man aged 18 to 29 who received the YFV17D yellow fever vaccine.

The chain is built from TRBV9 and TRBJ2-1, with D perhaps TRBD2 (6 bases). Germline V CDR1 and CDR2: SGDLS, YYNGEE. There are 17 residues in the CDR3. V was shortened by 0 bases and J by 0 bases, with 13 bases between the two germline ends. CDR3 loop: CASSVGPGRSSYNEQFF. As DNA, the CDR3 is TGTGCCAGCAGCGTAGGTCCCGGGAGAAGCTCCTACAATGAGCAGTTCTTC.

The chain couples TRBV4-2 to TRBJ1-3; D gene uncertain. The CDR3 runs 16 residues. The ends were cut back, 0 bases at V and 6 bases at J, with 15 bases in the middle. The germline gives CDR1 LGHNA, CDR2 YNFKEQ. CDR3 bases: TGTGCCAGCAGCCAAGAGACGAACGGGGTCGCAAACACCATATATTTT. It is translated as CASSQETNGVANTIYF.

In its sample, this clonotype was seen a few times. The chain couples TRBV5-1 to TRBJ2-5, with TRBD2 matching 7 bases. The CDR3 sequence is 16 residues long. Trimming cost V 4 bases and J 4 bases; bases outside gene matches: 13. Germline CDR1 is SGHRS and CDR2 is YFSETQ. The CDR3 sequence: CASSPRGLAVGETQYF. In DNA form, the CDR3 reads TGCGCCAGCAGCCCGAGGGGTCTAGCGGTAGGAGAGACCCAGTACTTC.

In this sample, this clonotype turned up many times. The chain employs TRBV9 and TRBJ2-7; D ambiguous. V was clipped by 0 bases and J by 2 bases, with 12 bases between them. The length of the CDR3 is 15 residues. Germline lookup yields CDR1 SGDLS and CDR2 YYNGEE. The CDR3 nucleotides are TGTGCCAGCAGCGTAGTGGCAGGTGCCACCTACGAGCAGTACTTC. Translated, it gives CASSVVAGATYEQYF. The full variable domain, in which reference TRBV9 and TRBJ2-7 provide the parts outside the CDR3, is DSGVTQTPKHLITATGQRVTLRCSPRSGDLSVYWYQQSLDQGLQFLIQYYNGEERAKGNILERFSAQQFPDLHSELNLSSLELGDSALYFCASSVVAGATYEQYFGPGTRLTVT.

This clonotype was seen once. This chain uses TRBV4-1 with TRBJ1-6; 11 nucleotides agree with TRBD1. CDR3 size: 17 residues. Germline V gives CDR1 MGHRA, CDR2 YSYEKL. The V segment lost 0 bases and the J segment 9 bases; nucleotides outside the gene matches: 7. Here the CDR3 reads CASSQDRGGTGGSPLHF. In DNA form, the CDR3 reads TGCGCCAGCAGCCAAGATAGGGGCGGGACAGGGGGTTCACCCCTCCACTTT.

This clonotype turned up a few times. The chain has TRBV20-1 and TRBJ1-2, with D hard to call. Germline V gene sequence: CDR1 DFQATT, CDR2 SNEGSKA (reference sequence). V gave up 0 bases and J gave up 5 bases, with 13 bases separating them. The CDR3 is 14 amino acids. CDR3 protein: CSARDLDESYGYTF. In DNA form, the CDR3 reads TGCAGTGCTAGAGACCTCGACGAATCTTATGGCTACACCTTC.

The rearrangement joins TRBV18 to TRBJ1-2, with D possibly being TRBD1 (5 bases). Germline V CDR1 and CDR2: KGHSH, LQKENI. The CDR3 has 11 residues. Trimming took off 3 bases at V and 8 bases at J, with 7 bases between the two ends. The CDR3 nucleotides read TGTGCCAGCTCACCGGGGACCGGCTACACCTTC. Its protein product is CASSPGTGYTF.

This clonotype was observed a handful of times. The V and J genes are TRBV28 and TRBJ2-3; D possibly matches TRBD1 or TRBD2 (6 bases each). Germline assignment: CDR1 MDHEN and CDR2 SYDVKM. V was trimmed by 2 bases and J by 5 bases, leaving 26 bases between them. The CDR3 spans 19 residues. This CDR3 reads CASSLSPSRRGYLVDTQYF. The DNA for the CDR3 is TGTGCCAGCAGTTTAAGCCCCAGTAGGAGGGGGTATTTGGTAGATACGCAGTATTTT.

The table lists this clonotype with a few counts. J is TRBJ2-5 and V is TRBV29-1; 11 bases match TRBD2. Per the germline V gene, CDR1 is SQVTM and CDR2 is ANQGSEA. This CDR3 comprises 15 residues. The CDR3: CSFSPTSGGQETQYF. DNA for the CDR3: TGCAGTTTTTCCCCTACTAGCGGGGGTCAAGAGACCCAGTACTTC.

This clonotype was recorded a few times. V gene TRBV5-5 combines with J gene TRBJ2-1, with D uncertain. From germline, CDR1 is SGHKS and CDR2 YYEKEE (reference sequence). Trimming shortened V by 0 bases and J by 12 bases, and 4 bases separated the two germline ends. The CDR3 runs to 10 residues. The CDR3 is CASSLGGQFF. The CDR3 nucleotides are TGTGCCAGCAGCTTGGGGGGGCAGTTCTTC.

This chain joins TRBV20-1 and TRBJ2-7, with 8 nucleotides matching TRBD2. From germline, CDR1 is DFQATT and CDR2 SNEGSKA (reference sequence). The length of the CDR3 is 15 residues. The ends lost 0 bases at V and 0 bases at J; junction bases unmatched: 4. In DNA form, the CDR3 reads TGCAGTGCTAGAGAAGCGGGGGCCACCTCCTACGAGCAGTACTTC. Its protein product is CSAREAGATSYEQYF.

This sequence joins TRBV6-1 and TRBJ2-3, with 8 bases that match TRBD1. V trimming: 7 bases; J trimming: 6 bases; junction bases outside the gene matches: 9. The germline CDR1 and CDR2 sequences are MNHNS and SASEGT. CDR3 length: 14 residues. CDR3 DNA: TGTGCCAGCACAACCGGACAGGGTACTGATACGCAGTATTTT. Translation gives CASTTGQGTDTQYF.

This clonotype was counted a few times. The chain is built from TRBV5-4 and TRBJ2-2, with 9 positions matching TRBD2. Germline CDR1 SGHNT, CDR2 YYREEE (reference sequence). After removal of 4 bases from V and 4 bases from J, the junction contained 5 bases not matched to a gene. This CDR3 is 15 amino acids long. The CDR3 DNA reads as TGTGCCAGCAGCCCTAGCGGGGTTCCCACCGGGGAGCTGTTTTTT. Translating gives CASSPSGVPTGELFF.

The V call is TRBV20-1, the J call TRBJ1-2; no reliable D call. Germline V gives CDR1 DFQATT, CDR2 SNEGSKA (reference sequence). The CDR3 spans 15 residues. Trimming cost V 4 bases and J 4 bases, with 19 bases left between them. The CDR3, as DNA: TGCAGTGCTACGCCTCCGAGAACAGCAGGCTATGGCTACACCTTC. This encodes CSATPPRTAGYGYTF.

Many counts were recorded for this clonotype. V and J are TRBV12-3 or TRBV12-4 and TRBJ2-3, with D possibly matching TRBD1 (6 bases). CDR3 size: 15 residues. Trimming took off 5 bases at V and 2 bases at J, with 14 bases between the two ends. CDR3 loop: CASSPGTYTTDTQYF. CDR3 in DNA: TGTGCCAGCAGTCCGGGGACATATACCACAGATACGCAGTATTTT.

This chain joins TRBV3-1 and TRBJ2-1; 9 bases align to TRBD2. The CDR3 is 14 residues long. The V segment lost 6 bases and the J segment 4 bases; nucleotides outside the gene matches: 4. Germline V gene sequence: CDR1 LGHDT, CDR2 YNNKEL (reference sequence). The CDR3 reads CASSPSGVYNEQFF. The CDR3 coding sequence is TGTGCCAGCAGTCCTAGCGGGGTTTACAATGAGCAGTTCTTC.

The chain combines TRBV18 with TRBJ1-3; possibly TRBD1 for D (6 bases). Trimming left V 3 bases short and J 0 bases short, with 15 bases between. Germline CDR1 is KGHSH and CDR2 is LQKENI. The length of the CDR3 is 17 residues. CDR3 residues: CASSPMGGLSSGNTIYF. The CDR3 DNA is TGTGCCAGCTCACCGATGGGGGGGCTAAGCTCTGGAAACACCATATATTTT.

This clonotype was counted only a few times. This chain joins TRBV5-1 and TRBJ1-2, with a possible D match to TRBD1 (6 bases). Germline V gene data show CDR1 as SGHRS and CDR2 as YFSETQ. This CDR3 is built from 16 residues. Trimming took 0 bases from V and 0 from J, leaving 12 bases between them. The CDR3 sequence is CASSLDGQPANYGYTF. In DNA, the CDR3 is TGCGCCAGCAGCTTGGACGGACAGCCTGCTAACTATGGCTACACCTTC.

This chain links TRBV12-3 or TRBV12-4 with TRBJ2-3, with 7 bases aligning to TRBD2. This CDR3 region has 13 residues. V shed 6 bases, J shed 6 bases, and the junction held 6 bases outside the gene matches. CDR3 protein: CASRFSGPDTQYF. The CDR3 bases are TGTGCCAGCAGGTTTAGCGGGCCGGATACGCAGTATTTT.

This clonotype was observed a few times. The chain has TRBV20-1 and TRBJ1-2; TRBD1 might be the D (6 bases). Trimming cost V 0 bases and J 4 bases, with 18 bases left between them. The CDR3 loop spans 16 amino acids. In germline, CDR1 is DFQATT, CDR2 SNEGSKA (reference sequence). CDR3 coding DNA: TGCAGTGCTAGAGACAGAGATTTTCAGGGGACCTATGGCTACACCTTC. Translating gives CSARDRDFQGTYGYTF.

This clonotype was picked up a small number of times. This rearrangement joins TRBV6-5 to TRBJ1-1; D perhaps matches TRBD1 (5 bases). Trimming stripped 6 bases from V and 0 bases from J, with 17 bases between. The CDR3 sequence is 16 residues long. CDR1 MNHEY and CDR2 SVGAGI come from the germline V gene. CDR3 amino acids: CASRPEEGFMNTEAFF. DNA of the CDR3: TGTGCCAGCAGACCTGAGGAGGGGTTCATGAACACTGAAGCTTTCTTT.

The chain recombines TRBV20-1 with TRBJ2-7; 10 bases align to TRBD2. The trim removed 1 base at V and 0 bases at J, leaving 12 bases unmatched. The CDR3 sequence is 18 residues long. Germline V gene lookup returns CDR1 DFQATT and CDR2 SNEGSKA (reference sequence). This chain's CDR3 is CSARGELTSGVSSYEQYV. The CDR3, as DNA: TGCAGTGCTAGAGGAGAACTAACTAGCGGGGTGAGCTCCTACGAGCAGTACGTC.

This chain links TRBV20-1 with TRBJ1-5; the D gene is possibly TRBD1 (5 bases). The CDR3 is 15 residues long. Trimming cost V 6 bases and J 1 base, with 16 bases left between them. Germline V gene lookup returns CDR1 DFQATT and CDR2 SNEGSKA (reference sequence). CDR3 amino acids: CSAPGDRPSNQPQHF. The CDR3 nucleotides are TGCAGTGCGCCTGGGGACCGACCGAGCAATCAGCCCCAGCATTTT.